This entry concerns a single T cell receptor (beta chain). Its cognate antigen is unknown. The data stem from a study of shared clonotypes between healthy human individuals. This CDR3 contains 15 residues. V shed 2 bases, J shed 1 base, and the junction held 2 bases outside the gene matches. The germline V gene encodes CDR1 MDHEN and CDR2 SYDVKM. Study-level findings and limits: Generation probabilities were higher for clonotypes shared across all four sorted-subset donors than for unshared ones.

The run depth of the assay was deep. Sorted-subset replicate PCR reactions contained roughly 200 ng DNA, corresponding to some 30,000 T cell genomes. Only in-frame clones appear in the TCRdb table, and some are missing; sequencing was by immunoSEQ multiplex PCR. The sample includes approximately 640,000 clones, approximately 79% seen only once; the top ten take less than 2%. The chain employs TRBV28 and TRBJ1-5, with 7 bases fitting TRBD1. This clonotype was sampled from a woman in her twenties or thirties in good health. Sequenced sample: memory CD4+ T cells sorted from blood. The subset: CD45RA-negative fraction. The CDR3 DNA reads TGTGCCAGCAGTTTAGAGGGGGCAAGCAATCAGCCCCAGCATTTT. Residues: CASSLEGASNQPQHF.